This T cell receptor beta chain derives from a study of blood T cell repertoires in COVID-19. Across the study: Samples taken during acute and convalescent COVID-19 were collected in the United States, Italy and Spain. The analysed material was cDNA or gDNA that came from T cells, B-cell-depleted T cells, or PBMCs.

In the authors' workflow: Reference gene primers were amplified, and this amplification served to estimate nucleated cell counts. Clones were sequenced by immunoSEQ multiplex PCR, and TCRdb holds only the in-frame ones, with some missing. Clonal size and the V and J genes are those of that table, whereas D and trimming came from the DNA. There are 210,000 or so clones in the sample; 70% to 90% occur only once, and 3.5% to 5% lies in the top ten. This CDR3 comprises 14 residues. Trimming cost V 3 bases and J 5 bases; bases outside gene matches: 4. Germline CDR1 is SGHVS and CDR2 is FQNEAQ. This clonotype originated in a man in his forties or fifties with acute or convalescent COVID-19. V gene TRBV7-8 combines with J gene TRBJ2-7; TRBD1 agrees at 10 bases. Source material: peripheral blood. The CDR3, as DNA: TGTGCCAGCAGCTTTCCCGGGACAGGGGACGAGCAGTACTTC. Protein sequence: CASSFPGTGDEQYF.